This passage covers 30 T cell receptor beta chains from one sample sequenced in a study of blood T cell repertoires in COVID-19. Sequenced by immunoSEQ multiplex PCR; TCRdb stores in-frame clones only, minus some. The data show 87,000 or so clones, with about 88% seen just once and around 5% held by the top ten. The source material was peripheral blood. These receptor sequences come from a man in his forties with acute or convalescent COVID-19.

V and J are TRBV6-5 and TRBJ1-2; weak D call: TRBD1 (5 bases). The germline V and J ends were trimmed by 5 bases and 2 bases, with 15 bases remaining between them. This CDR3 is built from 15 residues. Germline lookup yields CDR1 MNHEY and CDR2 SVGAGI. The DNA for the CDR3 is TGTGCCAGCAGTACAGTGGGGGGAATGAACTATGGCTACACCTTC. The encoded protein is CASSTVGGMNYGYTF.

The chain recombines TRBV3-1 (or the pseudogene TRBV3-2) with TRBJ1-1; maybe TRBD1 (5 bases). The germline V gene has CDR1 LGHDT and CDR2 YNNKEL (reference sequence). This CDR3 is 14 amino acids long. The germline V and J ends were trimmed by 3 bases and 5 bases, with 13 bases remaining between them. CDR3 nucleotide sequence: TGTGCCAGCAGCCAGCAGGGATGGGGAACTGAAGCTTTCTTT. Its translation: CASSQQGWGTEAFF.

The chain employs TRBV6-1 and TRBJ2-3; D might be TRBD2 (6 bases). Germline CDR1 is MNHNS and CDR2 is SASEGT. There are 15 residues in the CDR3. V lost 3 bases, J lost 0 bases, and 10 bases lay in between. The CDR3 spells CASSDAGYSTDTQYF. CDR3 DNA: TGTGCCAGCAGTGATGCGGGATATAGCACAGATACGCAGTATTTT.

Turning to this clone: The same CDR3 arises from other DNA sequences in this sample as well. The chain has TRBV24-1 and TRBJ1-1, with 7 nucleotides matching TRBD1. This CDR3 region has 11 residues. The V gene end was trimmed by 10 bases and the J gene end by 6 bases; junction bases not matched to a gene: 4. Germline CDR1 reads KGHDR; CDR2 reads SFDVKD. This CDR3 is CATRQGSEAFF. CDR3 DNA sequence: TGTGCCACTAGACAGGGATCTGAAGCTTTCTTT.

The J gene is TRBJ2-3, the V gene TRBV5-1; 9 bases are shared with TRBD2. J gave up 3 bases and V 1 base, and 6 bases lay outside the gene matches. The CDR3 covers 16 residues. The germline V gene has CDR1 SGHRS and CDR2 YFSETQ. CDR3 nucleotide sequence: TGCGCCAGCAGCTTGTACAAGCGGGGGGAAACAGATACGCAGTATTTT. Translated: CASSLYKRGETDTQYF.

The chain recombines TRBV6-1 with TRBJ1-5; 8 positions match TRBD1. Germline V gives CDR1 MNHNS, CDR2 SASEGT. V lost 1 base and J lost 0; bases outside the gene matches: 2. The CDR3 covers 16 residues. The CDR3 here is CASSEGTGSSNQPQHF. In DNA form, the CDR3 reads TGTGCCAGCAGTGAAGGGACAGGGAGTAGCAATCAGCCCCAGCATTTT.

This clone was seen just once. V and J are TRBV19 and TRBJ2-1, with TRBD2 as a possible D gene (5 bases). The length of the CDR3 is 19 residues. V lost 3 bases, J lost 9 bases, and 30 bases lay in between. The V gene's germline CDR1 is LNHDA and CDR2 SQIVND (reference sequence). The CDR3 here is CASSMAGILGTIPGGEQFF. The CDR3 nucleotides read TGTGCCAGTAGTATGGCCGGGATTTTGGGTACTATCCCAGGCGGTGAGCAGTTCTTC.

The chain uses TRBV30 and TRBJ2-7; 8 nucleotides agree with TRBD1. Per the germline V gene, CDR1 is GTSNPN and CDR2 is SVGIG (reference sequence). This CDR3 is built from 18 residues. The junction had 19 bases not matched to a gene; V was cut back by 5 bases and J by 1 base. DNA for the CDR3: TGTGCCTGGGGAGTGAACCCTCGAATGACAGGGGATTCCTACGAGCAGTACTTC. Residues: CAWGVNPRMTGDSYEQYF.

This chain uses TRBV30 with TRBJ2-5; the D gene is possibly TRBD1 (8 bases). Looked up from germline, CDR1 is GTSNPN and CDR2 is SVGIG (reference sequence). The CDR3 has 14 residues. The germline V and J ends were trimmed by 8 bases and 4 bases, with 20 bases remaining between them. CDR3 nucleotides: TGTGCCCGACGGAACTACAGGGGGGGAGAGACCCAGTACTTC. Translating it yields CARRNYRGGETQYF.

The chain links TRBV5-1 to TRBJ1-1; D is unresolved. This CDR3 contains 13 residues. Germline-derived CDR1 and CDR2 are SGHRS and YFSETQ. V was pared by 2 bases and J by 9 bases, with 14 bases between. The CDR3 region is CASSLDSGRQAFF. Here the CDR3 DNA reads TGCGCCAGCAGCTTAGATTCCGGGAGGCAAGCTTTCTTT.

This chain joins TRBV6-5 and TRBJ1-1, with a tentative D call TRBD1 (6 bases). Germline loops: CDR1 MNHEY, CDR2 SVGAGI. V lost 6 bases, J lost 1 base, and 9 bases lay in between. The CDR3 loop spans 13 amino acids. The CDR3, as DNA: TGTGCCAGCAGCTTGGACAGGAACACTGAAGCTTTCTTT. This sequence encodes CASSLDRNTEAFF.

The sample holds a few counts of this clone. The chain couples TRBV30 to TRBJ1-1, with a weak D call TRBD1 (5 bases). Trimming shortened V by 4 bases and J by 8 bases, and 14 bases separated the two germline ends. The CDR3 loop spans 12 amino acids. Per germline, CDR1 GTSNPN and CDR2 SVGIG (reference sequence). CDR3: CAWNPGGREAFF. The CDR3, as DNA: TGTGCCTGGAACCCCGGGGGGAGGGAAGCTTTCTTT.

The rearrangement links TRBV6-5 to TRBJ2-5; 7 nucleotides line up with TRBD2. Germline V gene sequence: CDR1 MNHEY, CDR2 SVGAGI. The CDR3 consists of 13 residues. V shed 3 bases, J shed 4 bases, and the junction held 2 bases outside the gene matches. Here the CDR3 reads CASSYGGVETQYF. Written as DNA, the CDR3 is TGTGCCAGCAGTTATGGGGGGGTAGAGACCCAGTACTTC.

The chain's CDR3 is CASSPRSPLTYEQYF. The CDR3 coding sequence is TGTGCCAGCTCACCACGCAGTCCGCTGACCTACGAGCAGTACTTC. The chain employs TRBV18 and TRBJ2-7; D not resolved. The CDR3 has 15 residues. Trimming cost V 1 base and J 2 bases, with 12 bases left between them. Germline V gene data show CDR1 as KGHSH and CDR2 as LQKENI.

This chain links TRBV5-1 with TRBJ1-4; 7 bases map to TRBD1. Germline V CDR1 and CDR2: SGHRS, YFSETQ. Germline trimming cut 1 base from V and 2 bases from J; bases unmatched to any gene: 5. The CDR3 spans 16 residues. The chain's CDR3 is CASSLRAGGTNEKLFF. DNA for the CDR3: TGCGCCAGCAGCTTGAGGGCAGGGGGTACTAATGAAAAACTGTTTTTT.

The chain joins TRBV7-9 to TRBJ1-2; no reliable D call. This CDR3 comprises 13 residues. Looked up from germline, CDR1 is SEHNR and CDR2 is FQNEAQ (reference sequence). V lost 4 bases to trimming and J lost 4 bases, with 10 bases between them. CDR3 DNA: TGTGCCAGCAGCTACGGACTTCCCTATGGCTACACCTTC. Translated: CASSYGLPYGYTF.

The chain uses TRBV9 and TRBJ1-6; 7 bases agree with TRBD1. With 4 bases clipped from V and 10 bases from J, the junction kept 11 bases outside the gene matches. The CDR3 length is 15 residues. CDR1 is SGDLS, CDR2 YYNGEE, per germline. The CDR3 DNA is TGTGCCAGCAGCCACCGACAGGGCCTACAATCACCCCTCCACTTT. Translated: CASSHRQGLQSPLHF. Using reference TRBV9 and TRBJ1-6 for the parts outside the CDR3, the full variable domain is DSGVTQTPKHLITATGQRVTLRCSPRSGDLSVYWYQQSLDQGLQFLIQYYNGEERAKGNILERFSAQQFPDLHSELNLSSLELGDSALYFCASSHRQGLQSPLHFGNGTRLTVT.

This rearrangement joins TRBV19 to TRBJ1-1; TRBD1 agrees at 8 bases. The CDR3 extends over 14 amino acids. The trim removed 5 bases at V and 7 bases at J, leaving 9 bases unmatched. Germline CDR1 LNHDA, CDR2 SQIVND (reference sequence). The CDR3 region has the DNA TGTGCCAGTAGTCCCAATCAGGGGGCGGGTGAAGCTTTCTTT. Protein product: CASSPNQGAGEAFF.

The chain links TRBV6-5 to TRBJ1-1; D uncertain. Trimming removed 5 bases at V and 0 bases at J, with 7 bases between. CDR1 MNHEY and CDR2 SVGAGI come from the germline V gene. The CDR3 sequence is 13 residues long. This CDR3 reads CASSPVMNTEAFF. CDR3 DNA sequence: TGTGCCAGCAGTCCAGTCATGAACACTGAAGCTTTCTTT.

J is TRBJ2-5 and V is TRBV6-5; the match to TRBD2 covers 9 bases. The V gene end was trimmed by 4 bases and the J gene end by 0 bases; junction bases not matched to a gene: 6. The CDR3 is 16 residues long. Germline CDR1 is MNHEY and CDR2 is SVGAGI. CDR3 coding DNA: TGTGCCAGCAGTTTGCGGGGGGGGATTCACCAAGAGACCCAGTACTTC. It translates to CASSLRGGIHQETQYF.

J is TRBJ2-2 and V is TRBV18; a possible D gene is TRBD2 (6 bases). Germline-derived CDR1 and CDR2 are KGHSH and LQKENI. The germline V and J ends were trimmed by 10 bases and 2 bases, with 14 bases remaining between them. The CDR3 is 14 residues long. CDR3 nucleotide sequence: TGTGCCACCGCGGGACTTACTAACACCGGGGAGCTGTTTTTT. Translation gives CATAGLTNTGELFF.

This clone was observed once. The V call is TRBV7-9, the J call TRBJ2-1; 8 bases are a match to TRBD2. Germline lookup yields CDR1 SEHNR and CDR2 FQNEAQ (reference sequence). The CDR3 is 17 residues long. V lost 5 bases and J lost 7; bases outside the gene matches: 16. The CDR3 here is CASSPRGGAGALNEQFF. CDR3 nucleotide sequence: TGTGCCAGCAGCCCAAGGGGTGGAGCGGGAGCCCTGAATGAGCAGTTCTTC.

The chain combines TRBV7-2 with TRBJ2-1; 11 bases match TRBD2. J gave up 7 bases and V 7 bases, and 9 bases lay outside the gene matches. Germline V lookup: CDR1 SGHTA, CDR2 FQGNSA. CDR3 length: 15 residues. The CDR3 here is CASTRPGLAANEQFF. The CDR3 DNA reads as TGTGCCAGCACCCGACCGGGACTAGCGGCTAATGAGCAGTTCTTC.

The chain has TRBV14 and TRBJ2-1; TRBD2 might be the D (6 bases). Looked up from germline, CDR1 is SGHDN and CDR2 is FVKESK. V lost 2 bases and J lost 6, with 23 bases in between. The CDR3 totals 18 residues. CDR3 sequence (DNA): TGTGCCAGCAGCCAACTATCCCCCCTAGCGCGTTTTAGCAATGAGCAGTTCTTC. This translates into CASSQLSPLARFSNEQFF.

This clone was seen a single time. CDR3 protein: CASSPDTGRDGELFF. As DNA, the CDR3 is TGTGCCAGCAGCCCGGACACGGGGCGGGACGGGGAGCTGTTTTTT. The V and J genes are TRBV7-2 and TRBJ2-2, with D possibly matching TRBD2 (6 bases). This CDR3 contains 15 residues. CDR1 is SGHTA and CDR2 is FQGNSA in the germline V gene. V lost 5 bases and J lost 7, with 17 bases in between.

This sequence joins TRBV12-5 and TRBJ1-6, with D uncertain. The CDR3 covers 15 residues. V shed 5 bases and J shed 2 bases, with 10 bases lying between them. Germline V gene data show CDR1 as LGHNT and CDR2 as FRNRAP. The CDR3 bases are TGTGCTAGTGGTCCGTCGAGGGCCTATAATTCACCCCTCCACTTT. As protein: CASGPSRAYNSPLHF.

V gene TRBV29-1 combines with J gene TRBJ1-2; TRBD1 matches 12 bases. This CDR3 is built from 16 residues. With 2 bases clipped from V and 7 bases from J, the junction kept 11 bases outside the gene matches. CDR1 SQVTM and CDR2 ANQGSEA come from the germline V gene. CDR3 sequence: CSVEYQRDRGLGGYTF. In nucleotides, the CDR3 is TGCAGCGTTGAATATCAACGGGACAGGGGGCTGGGTGGCTACACCTTC.

The rearrangement links TRBV9 to TRBJ1-1, with unresolved D. Germline V gene lookup returns CDR1 SGDLS and CDR2 YYNGEE. The CDR3 has 13 residues. V lost 2 bases and J 3 bases, leaving 8 bases between the germline ends. CDR3 residues: CASSVKRDTEAFF. The CDR3 nucleotides are TGTGCCAGCAGCGTCAAGCGTGACACTGAAGCTTTCTTT.

The V call is TRBV11-1, the J call TRBJ2-1, with 7 bases aligning to TRBD2. V gave up 1 base and J gave up 5 bases; unmatched junction bases: 2. The CDR3 is 14 amino acids. Germline V gene data show CDR1 as SGHAT and CDR2 as FQDESV (reference sequence). The CDR3 protein is CASSLGLADNEQFF. In DNA, the CDR3 is TGTGCCAGCAGCTTAGGGCTAGCGGACAATGAGCAGTTCTTC.

The chain couples TRBV2 to TRBJ1-2; 10 nucleotides agree with TRBD1. The J segment lost 6 bases and the V segment lost 6 bases, leaving 10 bases of the junction unmatched. The CDR3 has 15 amino acids. Germline assignment: CDR1 SNHLY and CDR2 FYNNEI. The CDR3 sequence: CASRTGQGIGNGYTF. In nucleotides, the CDR3 is TGTGCCAGCAGGACGGGACAGGGGATCGGAAATGGCTACACCTTC.